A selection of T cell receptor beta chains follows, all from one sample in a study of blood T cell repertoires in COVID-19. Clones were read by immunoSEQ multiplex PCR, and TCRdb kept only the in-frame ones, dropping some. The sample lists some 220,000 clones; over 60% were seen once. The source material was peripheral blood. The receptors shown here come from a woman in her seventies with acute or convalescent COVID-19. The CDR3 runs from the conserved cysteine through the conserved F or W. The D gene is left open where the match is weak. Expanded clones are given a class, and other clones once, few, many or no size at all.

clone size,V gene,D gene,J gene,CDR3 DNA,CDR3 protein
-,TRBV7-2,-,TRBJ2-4,TGTGCCAGCAGCTTGGGCCCCCAAAACATTCAGTACTTC,CASSLGPQNIQYF
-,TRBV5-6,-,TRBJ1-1,TGTGCCAGCAGCGTTTTAAACACTGAAGCTTTCTTT,CASSVLNTEAFF
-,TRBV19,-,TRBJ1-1,TGTTCAGTTGGAGGCGGATGGATGAACACTGAAGCTTTCTTT,CSVGGGWMNTEAFF
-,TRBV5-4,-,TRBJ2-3,TGTGCCAGCAGCTTGGGAGGAAAACCAGATACGCAGTATTTT,CASSLGGKPDTQYF
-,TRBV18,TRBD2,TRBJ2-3,TGTGCCAGCTCACCCTTAGCGGGGGGGAGCACAGATACGCAGTATTTT,CASSPLAGGSTDTQYF
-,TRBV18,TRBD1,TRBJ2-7,TGTGCCAGCTCACCGGGACAGGCCTCCTACGAGCAGTACTTC,CASSPGQASYEQYF
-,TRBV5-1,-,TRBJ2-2,TGCGCCAGCAGTTCAGCGGCGCTTAACACCGGGGAGCTGTTTTTT,CASSSAALNTGELFF
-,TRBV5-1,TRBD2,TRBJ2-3,TGCGCCAGCAGCGGGACTAGCGGGACCCGCACAGATACGCAGTATTTT,CASSGTSGTRTDTQYF
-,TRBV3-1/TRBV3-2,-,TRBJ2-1,TGTGCCAGCAGCCACGGGAGCTCCTACAATGAGCAGTTCTTC,CASSHGSSYNEQFF
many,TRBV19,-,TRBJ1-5,TGTGCCAGTAGTATAGGCGGGGCCCTAAGCAATCAGCCCCAGCATTTT,CASSIGGALSNQPQHF
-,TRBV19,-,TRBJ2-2,TGTGCCAGTAGTATCGTGAGGGAGAGTAGCGGGGAGCTGTTTTTT,CASSIVRESSGELFF
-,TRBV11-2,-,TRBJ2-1,TGTGCCAGCAGCTTAGATTTAAGGAAGGGGGAGCAGTTCTTC,CASSLDLRKGEQFF
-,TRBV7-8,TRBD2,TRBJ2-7,TGTGCCAGCAGCTTTTTCCGATTTTTAGCGGGGCAGGTGACGTACGAGCAGTACTTC,CASSFFRFLAGQVTYEQYF
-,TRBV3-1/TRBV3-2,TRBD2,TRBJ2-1,TGTGCCAGCAGCCGGGGGGGTCAAAACTACAATGAGCAGTTCTTC,CASSRGGQNYNEQFF
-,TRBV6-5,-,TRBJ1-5,TGTGCCAGCAGTTATGTCGCCGGGGATCAGCCCCAGCATTTT,CASSYVAGDQPQHF
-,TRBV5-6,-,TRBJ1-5,TGTGCCAGCAGCTTGGCTGTCTCCGGGGTTCGCAATCAGCCCCAGCATTTT,CASSLAVSGVRNQPQHF
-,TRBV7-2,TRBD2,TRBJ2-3,TGTGCCAGCAGCTTAGTGGCCGGTGGCCTAGCGGGGCAAGATACGCAGTATTTT,CASSLVAGGLAGQDTQYF
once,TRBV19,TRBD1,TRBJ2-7,TGTGCCAGTAGTGGGACAGGCGGTTGGCAGTACTTC,CASSGTGGWQYF
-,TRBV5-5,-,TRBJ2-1,TGTGCCAGCATTCAGGGGGGCTACAATGAGCAGTTCTTC,CASIQGGYNEQFF
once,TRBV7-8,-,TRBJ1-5,TGTGCCAGCAGCTTTCGACCAGGAAATAGCAATCAGCCCCAGCATTTT,CASSFRPGNSNQPQHF
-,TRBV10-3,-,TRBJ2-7,TGTGCCATCAGCTTAGAGGTGAACGGCTACGAGCAGTACTTC,CAISLEVNGYEQYF
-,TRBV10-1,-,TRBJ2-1,TGCGCCAGCAGTGAGTCAACGAGGGGGTCCTACAATGAGCAGTTCTTC,CASSESTRGSYNEQFF
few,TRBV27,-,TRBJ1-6,TGTGCCAGCAGTTTAATCTCAGGGGATTATAATTCACCCCTCCACTTT,CASSLISGDYNSPLHF
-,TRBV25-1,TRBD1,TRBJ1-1,TGTGCCAGCAGTGAAGACAGGGGAGGCACTGAAGCTTTCTTT,CASSEDRGGTEAFF
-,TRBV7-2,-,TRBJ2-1,TGTGCCAGCAGCTTGACTTTGGACTCATACAATGAGCAGTTCTTC,CASSLTLDSYNEQFF
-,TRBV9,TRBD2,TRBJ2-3,TGTGCCAGCAGCGTAGTGGGGGGGGGACGCACAGATACGCAGTATTTT,CASSVVGGGRTDTQYF
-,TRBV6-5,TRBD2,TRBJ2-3,TGTGCCAGCAGTTACTCCGGGGGGGTCACAGATACGCAGTATTTT,CASSYSGGVTDTQYF
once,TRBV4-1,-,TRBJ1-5,TGCGCCAGCAGCCAAGTAGGTGGGCCGACAGGCAGTCAGCCCCAGCATTTT,CASSQVGGPTGSQPQHF
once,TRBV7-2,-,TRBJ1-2,TGTGCCAGCAGCCCGCGGACAGCCGTCAACTATGGCTACACCTTC,CASSPRTAVNYGYTF
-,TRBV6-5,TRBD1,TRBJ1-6,TGTGCCAGCAGTTGGGACAGGGTCTCACCCCTCCACTTT,CASSWDRVSPLHF
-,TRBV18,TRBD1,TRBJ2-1,TGTGCCAGCTCACGGGCCGGGACAGGCCGATACAATGAGCAGTTCTTC,CASSRAGTGRYNEQFF
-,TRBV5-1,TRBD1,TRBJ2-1,TGCGCCAGCACCGTAGGGACAGGGGCTTTCAATGAGCAGTTCTTC,CASTVGTGAFNEQFF
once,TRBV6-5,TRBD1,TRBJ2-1,TGTGCCAGCAGTTACCGGGGACAGAGCTCCTACAATGAGCAGTTCTTC,CASSYRGQSSYNEQFF
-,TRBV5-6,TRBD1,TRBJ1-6,TGTGCCAGCAGCTTGTATGGGACAGGGTCGCATTCACCCCTCCACTTT,CASSLYGTGSHSPLHF
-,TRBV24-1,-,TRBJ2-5,TGTGCCACCAGTGACGACAGAAAACAAGAGACCCAGTACTTC,CATSDDRKQETQYF
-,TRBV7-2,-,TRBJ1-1,TGTGCCAGCAGCCCCAGACAGACCGTGAACACTGAAGCTTTCTTT,CASSPRQTVNTEAFF
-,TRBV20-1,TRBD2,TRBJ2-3,TGCAGTGCTAGTTTAGCGGGGGGGCCAGGAGATACGCAGTATTTT,CSASLAGGPGDTQYF
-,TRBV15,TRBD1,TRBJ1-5,TGTGCCACCAGCCTTTTTAGGACAGGGGGCTTTCAGCCCCAGCATTTT,CATSLFRTGGFQPQHF
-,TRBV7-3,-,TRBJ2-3,TGTGCCAGCAGCTTCCAGGGGAATACGCAGTATTTT,CASSFQGNTQYF
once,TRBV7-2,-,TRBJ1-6,TGTGCCAGCAGCTTACAGGGGAGAGGATCACCCCTCCACTTT,CASSLQGRGSPLHF
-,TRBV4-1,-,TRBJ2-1,TGCGCCAGCAGCCACCTAGGGGTCAGCTCCTACAATGAGCAGTTCTTC,CASSHLGVSSYNEQFF
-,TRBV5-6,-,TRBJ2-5,TGTGCCAGCAGCTATTTTACGGGGAGCCAAGAGACCCAGTACTTC,CASSYFTGSQETQYF
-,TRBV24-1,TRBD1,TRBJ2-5,TGTGCCACCAGTGACCCGCTCTCAGGACAGGGCCTACAAGAGACCCAGTACTTC,CATSDPLSGQGLQETQYF
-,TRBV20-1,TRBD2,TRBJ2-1,TGCAGTGCCAGTACGGGGGGCTCCTACAATGAGCAGTTCTTC,CSASTGGSYNEQFF
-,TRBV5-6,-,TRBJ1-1,TGTGCCAGCAGCTTACGTGGGGAGGGGAACACTGAAGCTTTCTTT,CASSLRGEGNTEAFF